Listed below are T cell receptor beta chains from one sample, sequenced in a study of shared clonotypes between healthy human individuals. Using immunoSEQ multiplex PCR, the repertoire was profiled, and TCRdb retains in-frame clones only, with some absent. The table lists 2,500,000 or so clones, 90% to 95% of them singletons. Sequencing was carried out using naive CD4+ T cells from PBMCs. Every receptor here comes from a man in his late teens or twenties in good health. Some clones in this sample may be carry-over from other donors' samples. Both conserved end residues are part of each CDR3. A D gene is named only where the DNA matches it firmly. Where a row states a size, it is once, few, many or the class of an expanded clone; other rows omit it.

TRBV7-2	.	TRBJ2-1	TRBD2	TGTGCCAGCAGCCATCCGGGACTAGCGGGACTCACGTACAATGAGCAGTTCTTC	CASSHPGLAGLTYNEQFF
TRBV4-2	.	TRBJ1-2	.	TGTGCCAGCAGCCAAGATTGGGGGACGGACTATGGCTACACCTTC	CASSQDWGTDYGYTF
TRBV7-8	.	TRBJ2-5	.	TGTGCCAGCAGCCAAATCCTAGAGACCCAGTACTTC	CASSQILETQYF
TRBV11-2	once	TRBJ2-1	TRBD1	TGTGCCAGCGCCAGACAGGGAACCTTCTCCTACAATGAGCAGTTCTTC	CASARQGTFSYNEQFF
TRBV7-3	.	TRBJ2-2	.	TGTGCCAGCAGCTCGCAGGGTAGGGGGAAGGAGCTGTTTTTT	CASSSQGRGKELFF
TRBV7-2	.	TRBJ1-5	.	TGTGCCAGCAGCCCTGGGGGTAGCAATCAGCCCCAGCATTTT	CASSPGGSNQPQHF
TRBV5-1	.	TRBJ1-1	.	TGCGCCAGCAGTCTCGGAGGCGGGCGCCCTAATGAAGCTTTCTTT	CASSLGGGRPNEAFF
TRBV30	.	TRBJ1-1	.	TGTGCCTGGAGCGAAACCGGGAGTAGGGGGTCAAGGGCTTTCTTT	CAWSETGSRGSRAFF
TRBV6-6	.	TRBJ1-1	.	TGTGCCAGCAGTTACACCGTAAACACTGAAGCTTTCTTT	CASSYTVNTEAFF
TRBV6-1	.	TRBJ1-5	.	TGTGCCAGCAGGGGGACGGGCAATCAGCCCCAGCATTTT	CASRGTGNQPQHF
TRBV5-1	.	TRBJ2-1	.	TGCGCCAGCAGCTTGGCGACTGGCGCGGTCTATGAGCAGTTCTTC	CASSLATGAVYEQFF
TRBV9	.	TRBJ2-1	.	TGTGCCAGCAGCGCCTTCCGAGGTCAAAGCTCCTACAATGAGCAGTTCTTC	CASSAFRGQSSYNEQFF
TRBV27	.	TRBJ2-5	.	TGTGCCAGCAGTGACGCGGACAGAACGGTAGGGACCCAGTACTTC	CASSDADRTVGTQYF
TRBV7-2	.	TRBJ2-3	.	TGTGCCAGCAGCTTAGTAGGTACGATCAGCACAGATACGCAGTATTTT	CASSLVGTISTDTQYF
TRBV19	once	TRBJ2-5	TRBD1	TGTGCCAGTAGTATTGAGGGACAGGGGACGGAGACCCAGTACTTC	CASSIEGQGTETQYF
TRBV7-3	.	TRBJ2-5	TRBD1	TGTGCCAGCAGCGAAGGGACAGGGGGAATGGAGACCCAGTACTTC	CASSEGTGGMETQYF
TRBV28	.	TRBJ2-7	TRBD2	TGTGCCAGCAGCCGAGGGGGACTAGCGGGAGGGAACGAGCAGTACTTC	CASSRGGLAGGNEQYF
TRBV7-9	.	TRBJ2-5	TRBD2	TGTGCCAGCAGCTCTTTGGGGAGGGGAGAGACCCAGTACTTC	CASSSLGRGETQYF
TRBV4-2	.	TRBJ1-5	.	TGTGCCAGCAGCCAAGTAGGCCCCGGGTTCGCTCAGCCCCAGCATTTT	CASSQVGPGFAQPQHF
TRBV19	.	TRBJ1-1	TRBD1	TGTGCCAGTAGTATAATGGAAGGACAGGGGGTCCCTAGGGCTTTCTTT	CASSIMEGQGVPRAFF
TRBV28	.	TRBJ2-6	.	TGTGCCAGCAGTCACGGATATAGTGGGGCCAACGTCCTGACTTTC	CASSHGYSGANVLTF
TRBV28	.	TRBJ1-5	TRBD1	TGTGCCAGCAGTCCCAAAGGACAGGGGGCTGTGGGTAGCAATCAGCCCCAGCATTTT	CASSPKGQGAVGSNQPQHF
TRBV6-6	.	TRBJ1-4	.	TGTGCCACCCGGCCTGCAACTAATGAAAAACTGTTTTTT	CATRPATNEKLFF
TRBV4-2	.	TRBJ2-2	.	TGTGCCAGCAGCCAAGGGGCTAGTCAATACACCGGGGAGCTGTTTTTT	CASSQGASQYTGELFF